This T cell receptor (beta chain) came from a study of T cells in Graves' hyperthyroidism and ophthalmopathy. Whole-study results and caveats: Before onset, by a median of approximately 5.9 months, the model predicted ophthalmopathy.

This clonotype has only a few counts. The antigen is not known. Per germline, CDR1 LNHDA and CDR2 SQIVND (reference sequence). The CDR3 covers 14 residues. V was shortened by 5 bases and J by 4 bases, with 12 bases between the two germline ends. RNA transcripts served as the template for amplifying TCR beta CDR3 regions. When the TCR CDR3 underwent first-round RT-PCR, the HTBI primer set was used. TCRdb passed the multiplex PCR reads through MiXCR, listing each CDR3 protein once. The sample has 540,000 or so distinct CDR3 sequences; just over 45% are singletons. Patients were excluded because of uncontrolled infection, other autoimmune disease, pregnancy or lactation.

Sequencing was done on a sample of peripheral blood or thyroid tissue (not recorded which). This clonotype was obtained from an adult woman with Graves' disease, either hyperthyroidism or ophthalmopathy (not recorded which). J is TRBJ1-5 and V is TRBV19; no clear D. This CDR3 reads CASSLPDPNQPQHF. The CDR3 bases are TGTGCCAGTAGTCTCCCGGACCCTAATCAGCCCCAGCATTTT. Variable domain in full (rest from reference TRBV19 and TRBJ1-5): DGGITQSPKYLFRKEGQNVTLSCEQNLNHDAMYWYRQDPGQGLRLIYYSQIVNDFQKGDIAEGYSVSREKKESFPLTVTSAQKNPTAFYLCASSLPDPNQPQHFGDGTRLSIL.